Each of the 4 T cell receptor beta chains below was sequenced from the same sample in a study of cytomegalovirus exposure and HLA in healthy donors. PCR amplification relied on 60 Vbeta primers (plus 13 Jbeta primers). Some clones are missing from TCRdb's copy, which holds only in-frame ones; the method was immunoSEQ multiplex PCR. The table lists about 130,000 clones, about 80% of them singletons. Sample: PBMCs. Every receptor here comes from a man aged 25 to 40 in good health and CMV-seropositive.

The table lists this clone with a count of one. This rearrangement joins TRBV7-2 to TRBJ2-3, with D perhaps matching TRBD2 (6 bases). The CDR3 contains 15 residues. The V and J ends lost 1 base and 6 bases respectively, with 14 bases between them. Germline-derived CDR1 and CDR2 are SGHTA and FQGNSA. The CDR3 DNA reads TGTGCCAGCAGCTTAGTGGGCGGGGAAGGGGATACGCAGTATTTT. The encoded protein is CASSLVGGEGDTQYF. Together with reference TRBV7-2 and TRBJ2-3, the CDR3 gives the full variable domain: GAGVSQSPSNKVTEKGKDVELRCDPISGHTALYWYRQSLGQGLEFLIYFQGNSAPDKSGLPSDRFSAERTGGSVSTLTIQRTQQEDSAVYLCASSLVGGEGDTQYFGPGTRLTVL.

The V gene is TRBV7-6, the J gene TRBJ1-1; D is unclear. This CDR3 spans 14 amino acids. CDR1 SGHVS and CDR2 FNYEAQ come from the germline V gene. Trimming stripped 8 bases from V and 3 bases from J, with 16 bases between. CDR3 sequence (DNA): TGTGCCAGCTCCCGGAGAGGGATCGACACTGAAGCTTTCTTT. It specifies CASSRRGIDTEAFF.

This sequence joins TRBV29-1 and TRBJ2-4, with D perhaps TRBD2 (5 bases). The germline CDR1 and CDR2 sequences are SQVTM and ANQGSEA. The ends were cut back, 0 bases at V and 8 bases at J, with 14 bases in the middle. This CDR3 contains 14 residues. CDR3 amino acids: CSVEDEGRVDIQYF. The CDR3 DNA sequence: TGCAGCGTTGAAGATGAGGGCCGGGTGGACATTCAGTACTTC.

The CDR3 here is CASSFDPSGSGGELFF. DNA for the CDR3: TGTGCCAGCAGTTTCGACCCTAGCGGGAGTGGCGGGGAGCTGTTTTTT. The chain joins TRBV6-5 to TRBJ2-2, with 10 bases fitting TRBD2. The junction had 9 bases not matched to a gene; V was cut back by 4 bases and J by 7 bases. The length of the CDR3 is 16 residues. From germline, CDR1 is MNHEY and CDR2 SVGAGI.